Listed here are 2 T cell receptor beta chains from one sample, sequenced in a study of CXCR3-negative and CXCR3-positive naive CD8 T cells. Notes on the study in general: Naive cells that were CXCR3-positive had more hydrophobic TRB CDR3s (compared with CXCR3-negative naive cells).

These receptors have no known antigen. Researchers prepared the TRB cDNA libraries using 5' RACE with UMI labels. Reprocessing the 5' RACE reads, TCRdb reports a single entry for every CDR3 protein and omits DNA. The sample data list some 130,000 distinct CDR3 sequences. Specimen: naive CXCR3+ CD8+ T cells from blood. Subset meaning: CD45RO-CCR7+CD27+CD95- naive CD8+ T cells expressing CXCR3 (TNR3+). The source of these receptors is a human donor in good health. Some clones in this sample may be carry-over from other donors' samples.

The chain joins TRBV7-9 to TRBJ2-2; TCRdb outputs TRBD1, but without DNA this stays unchecked. In germline, CDR1 is SEHNR, CDR2 FQNEAQ (reference sequence). CDR3 length: 16 residues. The CDR3 here is CASSSRQGKDTGELFF.

The rearrangement joins TRBV28 to TRBJ1-2; the TCRdb D gene call, TRBD1, has no DNA to confirm it. From germline, CDR1 is MDHEN and CDR2 SYDVKM. The CDR3 totals 12 residues. The CDR3 sequence is CASSRTGNGYTF.